This T cell receptor (beta chain) was sequenced for a study of PD-1 blockade in classical Hodgkin lymphoma. Study-level results: Undefined causes, possibly disease activity or prior therapy, underlie the repertoire differences. CD4+ but not CD8+ TCR diversity rose significantly by C4D1. When set against healthy donors, newly diagnosed patients were reported to show lower baseline TCR diversity.

Time point reported: cycle 4 day 1 (C4D1), after six to seven weeks of nivolumab. All the patients suffered relapse after autologous stem cell transplantation, and brentuximab vedotin exposure differed. Negative selection with magnetic separation was used to purify CD4+ T cells from thawed PBMCs. The germline CDR1 and CDR2 sequences are MNHEY and SMNVEV (reference sequence). There are 18 residues in the CDR3. V was clipped by 7 bases and J by 0 bases; unmatched bases: 16. This clone was found once. Its antigen is unknown. Only in-frame clones appear in the TCRdb table, and some are missing; sequencing was by immunoSEQ multiplex PCR. The table shows 30,000 to 40,000 clones, with around nine tenths occurring only once.

The chain carries TRBV27 and TRBJ2-3; 7 bases fit TRBD1. This sample comprised CD4+ T cells from blood, obtained before the fourth cycle of nivolumab. The sequence derives from a human donor with classical Hodgkin lymphoma. The CDR3 nucleotides are TGTGCCAGCAAAGTAGCTCCGGGACAGCACACTAGCACAGATACGCAGTATTTT. It codes for CASKVAPGQHTSTDTQYF.